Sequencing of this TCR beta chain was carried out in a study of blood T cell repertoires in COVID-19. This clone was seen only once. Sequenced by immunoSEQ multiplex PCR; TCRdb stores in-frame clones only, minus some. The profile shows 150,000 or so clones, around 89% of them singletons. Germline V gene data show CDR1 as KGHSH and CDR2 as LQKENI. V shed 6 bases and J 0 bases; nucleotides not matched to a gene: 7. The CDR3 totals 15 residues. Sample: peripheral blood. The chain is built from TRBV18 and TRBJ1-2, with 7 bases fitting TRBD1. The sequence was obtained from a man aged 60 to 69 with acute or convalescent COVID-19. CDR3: CASSPGQSANYGYTF. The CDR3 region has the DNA TGTGCCAGCTCCCCGGGACAGTCAGCTAACTATGGCTACACCTTC.